This T cell receptor beta chain was recorded in a study of T cell responses to AZD1222 COVID-19 vaccine (dated by TCRdb to about 2021). At the level of the whole study: AZD1222 recipients with second doses at about 4 weeks or about 12 weeks were pooled, because spike-specific TCR depth and breadth did not differ between schedules. TCR sequencing was performed for about 250 trial participants, of whom about 200 were given two doses of AZD1222 and some 26 were given two doses of MenACWY control vaccine. Trial participants were enrolled into age subgroups of 18-55, 56-69 and 70-plus years, which contained roughly 140, 27 and 60 TCR-sequenced participants, respectively.

The CDR3 regions of human TCRbeta chains were subjected to immunosequencing. The original methods were these. Repertoire TCRs were checked for matches against a reference library of SARS-CoV-2-specific TCRs that had been generated using the MIRA antigen-specificity platform. Breadth meant the fraction of unique TCRs that were SARS-CoV-2-associated, whereas depth meant the fraction of total T cells that were SARS-CoV-2-associated. Using the MIRA data, every spike-specific TCR was mapped to the spike region that the TCR reacted to and assigned to either a CD4 or a CD8 class. Log10-transformed breadth and depth values were compared by one-way ANOVA with Sidak's multiple comparisons tests. The table was pulled from immuneACCESS by TCRdb, which kept in-frame rearrangements only. Such tables lose some clones; where checked, under half of the loss comes from unresolved V genes, and the rest has no known cause. V and J calls and clone size come straight from that table; D and trimming were deduced from the DNA. The sample table records roughly 130,000 clones; around 93% of these occur just once. The ten largest account for around 2.8% of the sample.

Overall study outcomes, separate from this receptor: Most participants were white British and females outnumbered males, and the authors suggested that clonal diversity may have been underestimated. The vaccine-associated CD4 TCRs covered the entire spike protein, and the dominant responses fell in regions 160-218 and 743-854. Spike-specific TCR breadth and depth rose significantly after two AZD1222 doses compared with day 0 and with MenACWY recipients. Epitopes outside the regions mutated in the B.1.351 and B.1.1.7 variants were reportedly recognized by nearly half of the unique spike-specific TCRs. Only five to seven AZD1222 recipients were SARS-CoV-2 seropositive at baseline, limiting conclusions about previously exposed vaccinees. The 56-69-year group was small, and its depth increase did not reach significance, likely because of low power. No day 14 peak-response samples were available, so repertoires were characterized only after the peak T cell response.

Note on this clone: The antigen it binds to is not known. No clone much larger than this one lies a single base away; base qualities are absent.

Sequences SGHRS (CDR1) and YFSETQ (CDR2) are obtained from the germline V gene. The CDR3 holds 8 amino acids from the cysteine to the phenylalanine. The only DNA kept is the CDR3, 24 bases in frame from the first base. V drops 4 bases and J drops 11 bases, leaving 3 bases in between. The sample's time point label, decoded: baseline before first vaccination. The vaccinee samples were drawn from two UK trials, COV001 and COV002, one of which was a single-blind randomized controlled phase 2/3 trial testing AZD1222 (ChAdOx1 nCoV-19) in healthy adults. For TCRbeta chain sequencing, PBMC samples were collected from trial participants at day 0 and at day 28 after the second dose.

Sequenced here: peripheral blood, sampled on day 0 of AZD1222 vaccination. The clonotype originates from an adult in good health. This receptor chain uses TRBV5-1 and TRBJ1-1, with the D gene uncertain. The sequenced DNA is TGCGCCAGCAGCCTCGCTTTCTTT. This gives the protein CASSLAFF.